Below, one T cell receptor beta chain is given with its context. Then a second PCR, running roughly 7 to 12 cycles, was carried out with a sample-barcoded 5' primer and a J-beta primer mix. TCRdb recomputed calls from the 5' RACE reads with MiXCR, one row per CDR3 protein. The table has about 930,000 distinct CDR3 sequences, just under 30% seen once; the top ten hold 10%. This CDR3 has 13 amino acids. The V end lost 2 bases, the J end lost 6 bases, and 8 bases lay between the germline ends. The germline V gene has CDR1 SGHRS and CDR2 YFSETQ. This specimen belongs to a study of blood T cells in healthy people across ages. This same sample was also part of a study on T cells of mothers and their children.

This receptor was obtained from a woman aged 40-49 years in good health. The chain joins TRBV5-1 to TRBJ2-2; unclear D gene. Sequencing used blood. The CDR3 here is CASSLTDPGELFF. For the CDR3, the DNA is TGCGCCAGCAGCTTAACGGACCCCGGGGAGCTGTTTTTT.